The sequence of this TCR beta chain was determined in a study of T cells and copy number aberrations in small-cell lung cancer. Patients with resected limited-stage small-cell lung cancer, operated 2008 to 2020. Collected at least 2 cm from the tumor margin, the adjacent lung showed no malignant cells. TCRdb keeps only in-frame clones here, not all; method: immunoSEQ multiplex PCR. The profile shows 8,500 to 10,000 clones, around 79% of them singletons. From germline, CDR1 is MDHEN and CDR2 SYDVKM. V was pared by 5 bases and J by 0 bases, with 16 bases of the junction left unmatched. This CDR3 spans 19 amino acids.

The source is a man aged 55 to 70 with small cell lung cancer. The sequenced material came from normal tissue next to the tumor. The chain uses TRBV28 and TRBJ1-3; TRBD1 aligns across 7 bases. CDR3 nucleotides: TGTGCCAGCAGTACCGTAGGACAGGCCACGAAATTCTCTGGAAACACCATATATTTT. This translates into CASSTVGQATKFSGNTIYF.